One T cell receptor (beta chain) is described in this entry. Its antigen is as yet unknown. The input for sorted-subset replicate PCRs was around 0.2 ug DNA, about 30,000 T cell genomes. The protocol was immunoSEQ multiplex PCR, while the TCRdb copy is restricted to in-frame clones and leaves out a portion. The repertoire holds fewer than 3 million clones, with around 90% as singletons. The data are from a study of shared clonotypes between healthy human individuals. Study background: Sampling drew on donors who were a couple of women and three men aged 18 to 49.

Points from the study as a whole: All-four-donor shared clonotypes had higher generation probabilities than non-shared clonotypes did. Clonotype sharing among donors likely depends on sequencing depth.

There are 15 residues in the CDR3. CDR1 and CDR2 from the germline V gene are SGHNT and YYREEE (reference sequence). Trimming at V came to 0 bases and at J to 6 bases, leaving 4 bases not matched to a gene. The chain recombines TRBV5-4 with TRBJ1-5, with 9 positions matching TRBD1. This receptor was taken from a man younger than 35 in good health. Some clones in this sample may be carry-over from other donors' samples. The sample consisted of naive CD4+ T cells from PBMCs. As for subset: CD45RA+ positively selected. The CDR3 DNA is TGTGCCAGCAGCTTGGCCGGACAGGGGTGTCAGCCCCAGCATTTT. Translating gives CASSLAGQGCQPQHF.